This TCR beta chain was sequenced in a study of blood T cell repertoires in COVID-19. The CDR3 length is 14 residues. Germline loops: CDR1 KGHSH, CDR2 LQKENI. Trimming removed 5 bases at V and 4 bases at J, with 14 bases between. The assay was immunoSEQ multiplex PCR, and TCRdb's table has in-frame clones only and misses some. Of roughly 250,000 clones in the sample, approximately 90% were seen once. V is TRBV18 and J is TRBJ1-2; D not resolved. The sample comprised peripheral blood. The clonotype comes from a man aged 55 to 70 who had recovered from COVID-19. The CDR3 sequence is CASSKTEEGYGYTF. The CDR3 DNA reads TGTGCCAGCTCAAAGACCGAAGAGGGCTATGGCTACACCTTC.